This T cell receptor beta chain was captured in a study of PD-L1 blockade in urothelial cancer. As for the study in general: Of some 30 patients, twenty-five were males with bladder-origin urothelial cancer. The analyses of blood took place 3 weeks (second dose) and 6 weeks after treatment start.

As for time point: peripheral blood 6 weeks after treatment start. Every patient provided from 1 to 8 samples, collected pretreatment and on-treatment. This CDR3 contains 15 residues. V was shortened by 4 bases and J by 1 base, with 15 bases between the two germline ends. Sequenced by immunoSEQ multiplex PCR; TCRdb stores in-frame clones only, minus some. The repertoire consists of some 120,000 clones, with 75% to 90% occurring once and the leading ten covering roughly 1.7%. The origin of this receptor is a man aged 55 to 70 with urothelial cancer. This chain connects TRBV5-3 to TRBJ2-7; TRBD2 is a possible D gene (6 bases). TRBV5-3 is annotated as an ORF whose role is uncertain. The source material was PBMCs, sampled around atezolizumab (anti-PD-L1) treatment. CDR3 nucleotides: TGTGCCAGAAGCGGGTGGGCGGGGTGGTCCTACGAGCAGTACTTC. It is translated as CARSGWAGWSYEQYF.